This T cell receptor beta chain appears in the sequencing data of a study of T cells in Graves' hyperthyroidism and ophthalmopathy. Notes on the study in general: Blood also carried most thyroid clonotypes expanded above 0.001.

In this sample, this clonotype turned up a few times. Its specificity is not known. Amplified TCR beta CDR3 regions derived from RNA transcripts. The HTBI primer set served for first-round RT-PCR of the TCR CDR3. TCRdb recomputed calls from the multiplex PCR reads with MiXCR, one row per CDR3 protein. The profile shows around 400,000 distinct CDR3 sequences, 25% of them singletons. The ends lost 6 bases at V and 8 bases at J; junction bases unmatched: 9. The CDR3 is 14 residues long. Germline CDR1 is LGHNT and CDR2 is FRNRAP. The rearrangement links TRBV12-5 to TRBJ1-2; 10 bases fit TRBD1. The receptor comes from a man aged 45-65 years with Graves' hyperthyroidism. What was sequenced was blood. CDR3 residues: CASGARDRGTGYTF. The DNA for the CDR3 is TGTGCTAGTGGCGCCCGGGACAGGGGAACGGGCTACACCTTC.